The subject of this entry is one T cell receptor beta chain. Its antigen is unknown. J was trimmed by 10 bases and V by 0 bases; bases with no gene match: 14. Germline loops: CDR1 LGHNA, CDR2 YSLEER. The CDR3 runs to 18 residues. The source of the sample is a study of T-cell reconstitution after alpha-beta-depleted transplantation in children. Molecular barcoding with unique molecular identifiers was used for the TCRbeta library. TCRdb itself ran the PCR reads through MiXCR, one entry per CDR3 protein. This sample has about 120,000 distinct CDR3 sequences, with roughly 23% found just once. Overall study results and limits: When one year had passed after transplant, most T-cell counts and diversity came from newly produced T cells. Where some patients showed high TCRbeta diversity at day 60, it came from recipient T cells and thymic progenitors that had survived.

The sequence derives from a male patient aged 2-15 years who had a stem cell transplant for chronic granulomatous disease, so the T cells may come from the graft donor. This rearrangement joins TRBV4-3 to TRBJ2-3, with 12 positions matching TRBD2. The sequencing here drew on PBMCs, mostly from graft donor cells, taken 180 days after TCRalphabeta/CD19-depleted stem cell transplant. The CDR3 nucleotides are TGCGCCAGCAGCCAAGAATGGACTAGCGGGGCCCCCCCGGGGGCGCAGTATTTT. It codes for CASSQEWTSGAPPGAQYF.